Following are 13 T cell receptor beta chains from one sample sequenced in a study of blood T cell repertoires in COVID-19. The repertoire was sequenced with immunoSEQ multiplex PCR; TCRdb's copy has only in-frame clones and lacks some. The sample holds around 100,000 clones; 89% are singletons and the top ten take roughly 17%. Sequencing was done on a sample of peripheral blood. Receptors were obtained from a woman older than 75 in a cohort sampled during active COVID-19.

The chain joins TRBV3-1 (or the pseudogene TRBV3-2) to TRBJ2-1; TRBD2 is a possible D gene (5 bases). CDR1 LGHDT and CDR2 YNNKEL come from the germline V gene (reference sequence). The CDR3 length is 13 residues. The V end lost 4 bases, the J end lost 10 bases, and 14 bases lay between the germline ends. CDR3 sequence (DNA): TGTGCCAGCAGCCCCCAGGAGGTGGGGGAGCAGTTCTTC. Translation gives CASSPQEVGEQFF.

This chain links TRBV18 with TRBJ2-7; 8 nucleotides agree with TRBD1. V trimming: 3 bases; J trimming: 6 bases; junction bases outside the gene matches: 7. Germline V gives CDR1 KGHSH, CDR2 LQKENI. The CDR3 is 14 amino acids. The CDR3 protein is CASSPSGQGLEQYF. DNA for the CDR3: TGTGCCAGCTCACCGTCCGGACAGGGACTCGAGCAGTACTTC.

In its sample, this clone was seen once. Here the CDR3 reads CASSQDRGYGYTF. As DNA, the CDR3 is TGTGCCAGCAGTCAGGACAGGGGCTATGGCTACACCTTC. The V call is TRBV6-2 or TRBV6-3, the J call TRBJ1-2; 9 nucleotides align to TRBD1. With 5 bases clipped from V and 4 bases from J, the junction kept 2 bases outside the gene matches. Germline V gene data show CDR1 as MNHEY and CDR2 as SVGEGT. The CDR3 is made up of 13 amino acids.

The chain is built from TRBV27 and TRBJ1-5; TRBD1 matches at 9 bases. In germline, CDR1 is MNHEY, CDR2 SMNVEV (reference sequence). V shed 4 bases, J shed 1 base, and the junction held 11 bases outside the gene matches. This CDR3 spans 18 amino acids. This CDR3 reads CASSSPGQGRSSNQPQHF. The CDR3 DNA is TGTGCCAGCAGTTCCCCAGGACAGGGGCGATCGAGCAATCAGCCCCAGCATTTT.

The chain is built from TRBV30 and TRBJ1-2, with TRBD1 matching over 8 bases. From germline, CDR1 is GTSNPN and CDR2 SVGIG (reference sequence). This CDR3 contains 13 residues. V trimming: 5 bases; J trimming: 10 bases; junction bases outside the gene matches: 12. The CDR3 bases are TGTGCCTGGGCGATCCAGGGGGCGCACGTCTACACCTTC. Its protein product is CAWAIQGAHVYTF.

The CDR3 DNA is TGTGCCAGCAGCCAAGCCCCGGGACAGCTCTACGAGCAGTACTTC. Translated, it gives CASSQAPGQLYEQYF. The chain combines TRBV3-1 (or the pseudogene TRBV3-2) with TRBJ2-7; 7 positions match TRBD1. The V gene's germline CDR1 is LGHDT and CDR2 YNNKEL (reference sequence). The CDR3 has 15 residues. With V trimmed by 1 base and J by 3 bases, 6 bases remained unmatched.

The V call is TRBV9, the J call TRBJ2-1; 10 bases align to TRBD1. V gave up 4 bases and J gave up 8 bases; unmatched junction bases: 6. Germline V gene lookup returns CDR1 SGDLS and CDR2 YYNGEE. The CDR3 is 14 residues long. CDR3 amino acids: CASSRQGAADEQFF. The CDR3 DNA reads as TGTGCCAGCAGCCGACAGGGGGCGGCGGATGAGCAGTTCTTC.

The chain has TRBV6-5 and TRBJ1-2, with D possibly matching TRBD1 (6 bases). Germline CDR1 and CDR2: MNHEY and SVGAGI. The length of the CDR3 is 13 residues. With 6 bases removed from V and 4 bases from J, the gap between germline ends came to 12 bases. CDR3 protein: CASRRQAGYGYTF. CDR3 coding DNA: TGTGCCAGCAGACGACAGGCAGGCTATGGCTACACCTTC.

The V call is TRBV24-1, the J call TRBJ2-1; TRBD2 matches at 13 bases. This CDR3 has 16 residues. Germline assignment: CDR1 KGHDR and CDR2 SFDVKD. V lost 3 bases to trimming and J lost 4 bases; unmatched junction nucleotides: 2. The CDR3 region is CATSDTSGGAYNEQFF. The CDR3 DNA follows: TGTGCCACCAGTGATACTAGCGGGGGGGCTTACAATGAGCAGTTCTTC.

The chain has TRBV30 and TRBJ2-1; 10 bases are a match to TRBD2. This CDR3 contains 15 residues. CDR1 is GTSNPN, CDR2 SVGIG, per germline (reference sequence). V lost 1 base, J lost 6 bases, and 6 bases stayed unmatched. CDR3 sequence: CAWSGRLAGVNEQFF. The CDR3 bases are TGTGCCTGGAGTGGTCGCCTAGCGGGGGTCAATGAGCAGTTCTTC.

This clone was picked up a small number of times. This sequence joins TRBV6-2 or TRBV6-3 and TRBJ1-5; tentative D call: TRBD1 (5 bases). Per germline, CDR1 MNHEY and CDR2 SVGEGT. V was cut by 5 bases and J by 2 bases, with 10 bases left in between. The CDR3 has 14 residues. CDR3 protein: CASSLWGGNQPQHF. In DNA form, the CDR3 reads TGTGCCAGCAGTCTCTGGGGGGGCAATCAGCCCCAGCATTTT.

J is TRBJ1-4 and V is TRBV7-9; D might be TRBD1 (5 bases). CDR3 length: 16 residues. CDR1 SEHNR and CDR2 FQNEAQ come from the germline V gene (reference sequence). V lost 1 base and J 7 bases, leaving 16 bases between the germline ends. The CDR3 here is CASSLDQDRQGEKLFF. CDR3 coding DNA: TGTGCCAGCAGCTTAGATCAAGACAGACAAGGTGAAAAACTGTTTTTT. The full variable domain, its missing parts supplied by reference TRBV7-9 and TRBJ1-4, is DTGVSQNPRHKITKRGQNVTFRCDPISEHNRLYWYRQTLGQGPEFLTYFQNEAQLEKSRLLSDRFSAERPKGSFSTLEIQRTEQGDSAMYLCASSLDQDRQGEKLFFGSGTQLSVL.

Here the CDR3 DNA reads TGTGCCAGCATTAGACTAGCGGGAGCAGATACGCAGTATTTT. As protein: CASIRLAGADTQYF. The chain recombines TRBV6-5 with TRBJ2-3; 12 bases fit TRBD2. Per germline, CDR1 MNHEY and CDR2 SVGAGI. This CDR3 region has 14 residues. V shed 7 bases, J shed 4 bases, and the junction held 3 bases outside the gene matches.